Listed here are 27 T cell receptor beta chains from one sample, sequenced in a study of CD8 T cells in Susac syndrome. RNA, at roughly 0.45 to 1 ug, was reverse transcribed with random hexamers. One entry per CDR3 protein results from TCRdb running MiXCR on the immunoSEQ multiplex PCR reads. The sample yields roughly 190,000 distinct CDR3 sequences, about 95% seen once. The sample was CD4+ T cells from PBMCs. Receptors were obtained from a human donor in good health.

This CDR3 reads CASSRDQQGVSNQPQHF. CDR3 nucleotides: TGTGCCAGCAGCCGCGATCAACAGGGGGTTAGCAATCAGCCCCAGCATTTT. The gene calls are TRBV3-1 and TRBJ1-5, with TRBD1 matching over 8 bases. V shed 4 bases and J 0 bases; nucleotides not matched to a gene: 8. This CDR3 is 17 amino acids long. The V gene's germline CDR1 is LGHDT and CDR2 YNNKEL (reference sequence). The variable domain in full, with the rest retrieved from reference TRBV3-1 and TRBJ1-5, is DTAVSQTPKYLVTQMGNDKSIKCEQNLGHDTMYWYKQDSKKFLKIMFSYNNKELIINETVPNRFSPKSPDKAHLNLHINSLELGDSAVYFCASSRDQQGVSNQPQHFGDGTRLSIL.

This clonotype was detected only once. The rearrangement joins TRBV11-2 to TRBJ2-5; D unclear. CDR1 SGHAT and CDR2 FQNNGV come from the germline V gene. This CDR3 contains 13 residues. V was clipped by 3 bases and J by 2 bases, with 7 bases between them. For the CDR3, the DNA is TGTGCCAGCAGCTTTGGGAATCAAGAGACCCAGTACTTC. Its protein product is CASSFGNQETQYF.

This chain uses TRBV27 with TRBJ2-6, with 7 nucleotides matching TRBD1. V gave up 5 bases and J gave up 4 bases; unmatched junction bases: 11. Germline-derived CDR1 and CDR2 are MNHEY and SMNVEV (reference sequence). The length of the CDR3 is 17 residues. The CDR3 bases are TGTGCCAGCAGTCCCGGGACAGTCGCCTCAGGGGCCAACGTCCTGACTTTC. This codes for CASSPGTVASGANVLTF. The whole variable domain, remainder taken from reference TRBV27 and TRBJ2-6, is EAQVTQNPRYLITVTGKKLTVTCSQNMNHEYMSWYRQDPGLGLRQIYYSMNVEVTDKGDVPEGYKVSRKEKRNFPLILESPSPNQTSLYFCASSPGTVASGANVLTFGAGSRLTVL.

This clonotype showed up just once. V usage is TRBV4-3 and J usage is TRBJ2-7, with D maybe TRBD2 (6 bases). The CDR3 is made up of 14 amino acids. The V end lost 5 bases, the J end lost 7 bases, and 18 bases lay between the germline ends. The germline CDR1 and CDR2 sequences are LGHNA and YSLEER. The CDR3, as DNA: TGCGCCAGCAGCGCAACTTGGAGGGCCGGGGAGCAGTACTTC. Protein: CASSATWRAGEQYF.

The CDR3 loop reads CASFSGRLYEQYF. CDR3 nucleotides: TGTGCCAGCTTTAGCGGGAGGTTGTACGAGCAGTACTTC. V gene TRBV6-5 combines with J gene TRBJ2-7, with 10 nucleotides matching TRBD2. The germline V gene encodes CDR1 MNHEY and CDR2 SVGAGI. The CDR3 loop spans 13 amino acids. Trimming took 8 bases from V and 4 from J; bases not matched to a gene: 5.

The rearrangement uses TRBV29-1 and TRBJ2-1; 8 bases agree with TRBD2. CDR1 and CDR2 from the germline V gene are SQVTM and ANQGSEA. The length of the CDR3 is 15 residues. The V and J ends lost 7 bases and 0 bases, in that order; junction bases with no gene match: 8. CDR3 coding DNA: TGCAGCGGCCATCGAAGCGGGAGCTCCTACAATGAGCAGTTCTTC. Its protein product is CSGHRSGSSYNEQFF.

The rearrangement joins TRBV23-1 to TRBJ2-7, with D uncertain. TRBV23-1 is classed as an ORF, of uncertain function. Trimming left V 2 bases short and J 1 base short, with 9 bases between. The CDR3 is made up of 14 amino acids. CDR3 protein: CASSQTLLSYEQYF. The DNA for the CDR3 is TGCGCCAGCAGTCAAACACTACTTTCCTACGAGCAGTACTTC.

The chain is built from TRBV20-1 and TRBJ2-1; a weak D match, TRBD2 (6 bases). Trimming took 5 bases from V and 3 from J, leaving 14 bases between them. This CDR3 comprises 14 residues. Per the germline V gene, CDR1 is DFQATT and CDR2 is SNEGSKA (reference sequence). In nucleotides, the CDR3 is TGCAGTGCTGACGGGACTGGATACTACAATGAGCAGTTCTTC. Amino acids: CSADGTGYYNEQFF.

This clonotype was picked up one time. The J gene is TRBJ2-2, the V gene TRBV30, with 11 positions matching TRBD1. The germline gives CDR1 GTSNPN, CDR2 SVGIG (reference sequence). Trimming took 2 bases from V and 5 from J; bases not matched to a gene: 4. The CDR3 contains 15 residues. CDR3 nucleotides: TGTGCCTGGAGTCGCGGGACAGGGGGGACCGGGGAGCTGTTTTTT. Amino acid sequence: CAWSRGTGGTGELFF.

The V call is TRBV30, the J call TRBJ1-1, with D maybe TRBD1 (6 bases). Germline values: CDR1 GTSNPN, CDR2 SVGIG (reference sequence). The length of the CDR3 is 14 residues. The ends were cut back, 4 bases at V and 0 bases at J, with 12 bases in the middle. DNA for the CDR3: TGTGCCTGGAAGTCTGGACAGATGAACACTGAAGCTTTCTTT. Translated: CAWKSGQMNTEAFF.

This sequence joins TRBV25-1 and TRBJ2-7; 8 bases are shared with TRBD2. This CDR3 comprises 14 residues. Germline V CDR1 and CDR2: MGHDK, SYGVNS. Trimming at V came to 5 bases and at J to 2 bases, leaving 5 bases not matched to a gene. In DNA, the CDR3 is TGTGCCAGCAGTCCAGCGGGAGTCCCCTACGAGCAGTACTTC. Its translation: CASSPAGVPYEQYF.

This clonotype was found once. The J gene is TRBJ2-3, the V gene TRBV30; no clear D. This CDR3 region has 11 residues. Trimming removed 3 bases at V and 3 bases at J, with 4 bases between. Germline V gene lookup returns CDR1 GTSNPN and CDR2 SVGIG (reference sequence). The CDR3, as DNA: TGTGCCTGGAGGAGGACAGATACGCAGTATTTT. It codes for CAWRRTDTQYF. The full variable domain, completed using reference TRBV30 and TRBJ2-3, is SQTIHQWPATLVQPVGSPLSLECTVEGTSNPNLYWYRQAAGRGLQLLFYSVGIGQISSEVPQNLSASRPQDRQFILSSKKLLLSDSGFYLCAWRRTDTQYFGPGTRLTVL.

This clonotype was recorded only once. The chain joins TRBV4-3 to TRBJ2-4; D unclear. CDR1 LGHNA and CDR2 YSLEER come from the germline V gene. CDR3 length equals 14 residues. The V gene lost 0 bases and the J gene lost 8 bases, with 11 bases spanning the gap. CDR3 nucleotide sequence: TGCGCCAGCAGCCAAGATCCCCGTCGGGACATTCAGTACTTC. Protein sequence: CASSQDPRRDIQYF.

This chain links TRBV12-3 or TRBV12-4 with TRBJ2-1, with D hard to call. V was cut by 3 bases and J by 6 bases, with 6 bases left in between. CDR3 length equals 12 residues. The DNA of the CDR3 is TGTGCCAGCAGTTTTCCGGGCAATGAGCAGTTCTTC. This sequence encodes CASSFPGNEQFF.

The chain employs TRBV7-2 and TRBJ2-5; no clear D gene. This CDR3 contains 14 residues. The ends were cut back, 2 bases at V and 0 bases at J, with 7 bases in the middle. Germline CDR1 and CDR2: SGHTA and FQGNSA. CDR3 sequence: CASSLINYQETQYF. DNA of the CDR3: TGTGCCAGCAGCTTAATTAATTACCAAGAGACCCAGTACTTC.

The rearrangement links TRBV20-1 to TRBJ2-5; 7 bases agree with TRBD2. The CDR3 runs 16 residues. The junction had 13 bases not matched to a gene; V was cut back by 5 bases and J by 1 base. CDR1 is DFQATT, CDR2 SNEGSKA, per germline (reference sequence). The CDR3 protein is CSAPLLGRAGQETQYF. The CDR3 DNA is TGCAGTGCTCCTCTTTTGGGGAGGGCCGGCCAAGAGACCCAGTACTTC.

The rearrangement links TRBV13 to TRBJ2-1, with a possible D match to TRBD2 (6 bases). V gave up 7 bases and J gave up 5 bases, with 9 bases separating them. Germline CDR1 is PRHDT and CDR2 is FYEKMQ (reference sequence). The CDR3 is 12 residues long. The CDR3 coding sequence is TGTGCCAGCAAACGGGAGCACAATGAGCAGTTCTTC. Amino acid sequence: CASKREHNEQFF.

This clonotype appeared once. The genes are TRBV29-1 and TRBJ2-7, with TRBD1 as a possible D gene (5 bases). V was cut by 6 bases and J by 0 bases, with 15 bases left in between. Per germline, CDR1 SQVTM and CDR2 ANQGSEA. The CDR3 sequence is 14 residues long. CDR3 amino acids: CSVASTVSSYEQYF. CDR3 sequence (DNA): TGCAGCGTCGCTTCGACAGTGAGCTCCTACGAGCAGTACTTC.

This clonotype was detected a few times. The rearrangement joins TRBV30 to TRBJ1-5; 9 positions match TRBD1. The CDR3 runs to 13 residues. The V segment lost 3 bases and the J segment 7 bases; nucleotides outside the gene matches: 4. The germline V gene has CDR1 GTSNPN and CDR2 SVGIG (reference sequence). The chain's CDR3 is CAWRGQGSQPQHF. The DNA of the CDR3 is TGTGCCTGGAGGGGACAGGGTTCCCAGCCCCAGCATTTT.

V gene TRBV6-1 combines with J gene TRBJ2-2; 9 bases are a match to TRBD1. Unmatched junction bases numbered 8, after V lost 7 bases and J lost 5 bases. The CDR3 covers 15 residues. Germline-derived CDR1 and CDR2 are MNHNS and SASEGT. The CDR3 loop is CASTKDRGITGELFF. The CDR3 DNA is TGTGCCAGCACCAAGGACAGGGGAATAACCGGGGAGCTGTTTTTT.

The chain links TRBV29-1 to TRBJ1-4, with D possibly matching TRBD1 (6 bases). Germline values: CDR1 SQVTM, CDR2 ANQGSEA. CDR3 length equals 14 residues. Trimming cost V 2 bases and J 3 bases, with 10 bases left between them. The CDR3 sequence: CSVELGGPNEKLFF. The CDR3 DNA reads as TGCAGCGTTGAATTGGGGGGGCCTAATGAAAAACTGTTTTTT.

CDR3 amino acids: CSAPPSGRPPNTGELFF. The CDR3 DNA reads as TGCAGTGCGCCCCCTAGCGGCCGACCCCCGAACACCGGGGAGCTGTTTTTT. The V call is TRBV20-1, the J call TRBJ2-2, with TRBD2 identical over 7 bases. The CDR3 covers 17 residues. The junction had 13 bases not matched to a gene; V was cut back by 6 bases and J by 0 bases. Germline CDR1 reads DFQATT; CDR2 reads SNEGSKA (reference sequence).

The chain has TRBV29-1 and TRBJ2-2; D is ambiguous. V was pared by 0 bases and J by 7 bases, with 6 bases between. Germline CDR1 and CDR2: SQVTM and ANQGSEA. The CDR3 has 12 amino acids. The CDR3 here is CSVEDRIGELFF. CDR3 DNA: TGCAGCGTTGAAGATCGAATCGGGGAGCTGTTTTTT.

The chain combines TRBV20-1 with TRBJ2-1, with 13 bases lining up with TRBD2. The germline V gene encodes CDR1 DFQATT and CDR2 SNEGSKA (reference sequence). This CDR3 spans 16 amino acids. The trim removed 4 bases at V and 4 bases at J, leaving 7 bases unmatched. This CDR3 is CSAKRTSGSLYNEQFF. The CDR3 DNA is TGCAGTGCTAAACGGACTAGCGGGAGCCTATACAATGAGCAGTTCTTC.

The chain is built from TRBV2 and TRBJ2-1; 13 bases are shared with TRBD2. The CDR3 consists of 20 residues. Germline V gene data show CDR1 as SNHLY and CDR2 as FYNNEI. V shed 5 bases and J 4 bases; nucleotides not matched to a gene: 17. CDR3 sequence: CASSTPRGTGLAGQYNEQFF. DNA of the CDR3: TGTGCCAGCAGTACCCCCCGAGGAACGGGACTAGCGGGACAATACAATGAGCAGTTCTTC.

The CDR3 bases are TGTGCCAGCACTAGGGACAGCAGACAGCCCCAGCATTTT. Encoded protein: CASTRDSRQPQHF. The V and J genes are TRBV12-3 or TRBV12-4 and TRBJ1-5; 7 bases align to TRBD1. The junction had 7 bases not matched to a gene; V was cut back by 7 bases and J by 7 bases. The CDR3 length is 13 residues.

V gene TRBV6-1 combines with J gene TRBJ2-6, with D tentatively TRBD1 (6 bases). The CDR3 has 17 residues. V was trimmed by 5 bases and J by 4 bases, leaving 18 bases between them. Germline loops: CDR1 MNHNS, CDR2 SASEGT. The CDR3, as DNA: TGTGCCAGCAGTAGAACCCACAGGGCTGAGGGGGCCAACGTCCTGACTTTC. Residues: CASSRTHRAEGANVLTF.